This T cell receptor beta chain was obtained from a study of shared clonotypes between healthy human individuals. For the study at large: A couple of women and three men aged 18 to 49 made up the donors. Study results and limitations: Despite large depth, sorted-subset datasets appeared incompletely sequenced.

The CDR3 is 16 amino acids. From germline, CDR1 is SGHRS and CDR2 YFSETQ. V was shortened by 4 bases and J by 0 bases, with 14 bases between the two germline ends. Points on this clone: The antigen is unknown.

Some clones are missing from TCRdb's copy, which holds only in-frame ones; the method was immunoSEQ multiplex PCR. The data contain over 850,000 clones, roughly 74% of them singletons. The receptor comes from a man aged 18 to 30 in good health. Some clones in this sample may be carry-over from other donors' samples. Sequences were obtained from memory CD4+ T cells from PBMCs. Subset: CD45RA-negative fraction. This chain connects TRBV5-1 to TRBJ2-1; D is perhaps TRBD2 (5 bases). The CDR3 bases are TGCGCCAGCAGCCCTAGACTAACCAGCTCCTACAATGAGCAGTTCTTC. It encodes CASSPRLTSSYNEQFF.